This T cell receptor beta chain emerged from a study of blood T cell repertoires in COVID-19. Study-level information: From T cells, B-cell-depleted T cells, or PBMCs came the material, which was cDNA or gDNA.

This clone was seen once. There are 15 residues in the CDR3. Study processing details: Amplification of reference gene primers was used by the study to estimate nucleated cell counts. Using immunoSEQ multiplex PCR, the repertoire was profiled, and TCRdb retains in-frame clones only, with some absent. For V, J and clone size, that table is used; D and trimming come from the DNA. The sample shows about 190,000 clones, about nine tenths of them seen only once. The TCR comes from a man between 35 and 55 years old with acute or convalescent COVID-19. V usage is TRBV12-2 and J usage is TRBJ1-1. TRBV12-2 is a pseudogene locus. What was sequenced was peripheral blood. CDR3 region: CASRLGAGGGTEAFF. The CDR3 DNA is TGTGCAAGTCGCTTAGGAGCCGGGGGAGGCACTGAAGCTTTCTTT.